Below, 20 T cell receptor beta chains from the same sample are listed, as sequenced in a study of OX40 agonist ivuxolimab in advanced cancers. Sequencing used immunoSEQ multiplex PCR; TCRdb keeps in-frame clones, though not all of them. The data hold tens of thousands of clones, with 90% observed a single time. Specimen: CD4+ or CD8+ T cells sorted from blood, collected in a trial of the OX40 agonist ivuxolimab. These receptors were taken from an adult with an advanced solid tumor such as melanoma, head and neck, liver or kidney cancer.

The chain employs TRBV7-2 and TRBJ2-7, with TRBD2 matching over 7 bases. CDR1 and CDR2 (germline): SGHTA, FQGNSA. After removal of 5 bases from V and 3 bases from J, the junction contained 10 bases not matched to a gene. The CDR3 extends over 15 amino acids. In DNA, the CDR3 is TGTGCCAGCAGCCAGATGGGACTACCGGTCTACGAGCAGTACTTC. Translation gives CASSQMGLPVYEQYF.

About this clone: The germline gene is not matched at one end of the junction; a read error may be the cause. This CDR3 is also generated by other DNA sequences in the sample. The rearrangement joins TRBV5-1 to TRBJ1-1, with D possibly TRBD1 on 5 matching bases. Looked up from germline, CDR1 is SGHRS and CDR2 is YFSETQ. This CDR3 spans 15 amino acids. This chain's CDR3 is CASSLEGRGITEAFF. CDR3 DNA sequence: TGCGCCAGCAGTTTGGAGGGACGAGGGATCACTGAAGCTTTCTTT.

The chain recombines TRBV2 with TRBJ2-7, with D maybe TRBD2 (5 bases). This CDR3 has 16 amino acids. CDR1 SNHLY and CDR2 FYNNEI come from the germline V gene. Deletions cut 0 bases from V and 0 bases from J, with 12 bases between. CDR3 DNA: TGTGCCAGCAGTGAAGCGGGAGAGGACTTCTCCTACGAGCAGTACTTC. Translating gives CASSEAGEDFSYEQYF.

The chain joins TRBV18 to TRBJ2-1; D possibly corresponds to TRBD1 (7 bases). V lost 2 bases to trimming and J lost 6 bases, with 17 bases between them. The V gene's germline CDR1 is KGHSH and CDR2 LQKENI. CDR3 length: 16 residues. The chain's CDR3 is CASSPAGGGIPNEQFF. DNA of the CDR3: TGTGCCAGCTCACCAGCAGGGGGAGGAATCCCCAATGAGCAGTTCTTC.

The chain joins TRBV30 to TRBJ1-1; the D gene is possibly TRBD1 (5 bases). CDR3 length equals 13 residues. The V gene lost 2 bases and the J gene lost 5 bases, with 12 bases spanning the gap. Germline loops: CDR1 GTSNPN, CDR2 SVGIG (reference sequence). CDR3 in DNA: TGTGCCTGGAGTCGGGGGGGTCCTACTGAAGCTTTCTTT. Protein: CAWSRGGPTEAFF.

The rearrangement links TRBV6-6 to TRBJ1-6; 7 nucleotides agree with TRBD1. The ends lost 2 bases at V and 15 bases at J; junction bases unmatched: 4. This CDR3 contains 12 residues. Germline lookup yields CDR1 MNHNY and CDR2 SVGAGI (reference sequence). The CDR3 loop is CASSYAGGRLHF. In nucleotides, the CDR3 is TGTGCCAGCAGTTACGCAGGGGGTCGCCTCCACTTT.

The chain is built from TRBV15 and TRBJ1-1, with D maybe TRBD1 (6 bases). CDR1 is LNHNV, CDR2 YYDKDF, per germline (reference sequence). This CDR3 contains 13 residues. Trimming removed 3 bases from V and 8 bases from J, with 13 bases in between. The CDR3 DNA sequence: TGTGCCACCAGCAGCACGGAGCAGGGGGAAGCTTTCTTT. Its protein product is CATSSTEQGEAFF. The full variable domain, with the rest looked up from reference TRBV15 and TRBJ1-1, is DAMVIQNPRYQVTQFGKPVTLSCSQTLNHNVMYWYQQKSSQAPKLLFHYYDKDFNNEADTPDNFQSRRPNTSFCFLDIRSPGLGDTAMYLCATSSTEQGEAFFGQGTRLTVV.

The chain carries TRBV2 and TRBJ2-7, with 10 bases that match TRBD2. Germline-derived CDR1 and CDR2 are SNHLY and FYNNEI. Unmatched junction bases numbered 8, after V lost 8 bases and J lost 1 base. This CDR3 is built from 15 residues. The CDR3 nucleotides are TGTGCCAGCCAGGGAGCGGGAGGGCGTTCCTACGAGCAGTACTTC. This translates into CASQGAGGRSYEQYF.

This clone was seen once. The J gene is TRBJ2-1, the V gene TRBV9, with 8 bases aligning to TRBD2. There are 15 residues in the CDR3. Per germline, CDR1 SGDLS and CDR2 YYNGEE. Losses at the gene ends were 4 bases for V and 4 bases for J; bases not matched to a gene: 7. The CDR3 bases are TGTGCCAGCAGCCCGACGCGGGGGGAGTACAATGAGCAGTTCTTC. Translating it yields CASSPTRGEYNEQFF. Based on the CDR3 plus reference TRBV9 and TRBJ2-1, the full variable domain is DSGVTQTPKHLITATGQRVTLRCSPRSGDLSVYWYQQSLDQGLQFLIQYYNGEERAKGNILERFSAQQFPDLHSELNLSSLELGDSALYFCASSPTRGEYNEQFFGPGTRLTVL.

The rearrangement links TRBV30 to TRBJ2-7; weak D call: TRBD1 (5 bases). CDR3 length equals 12 residues. V was trimmed by 8 bases and J by 3 bases, leaving 14 bases between them. Germline CDR1 reads GTSNPN; CDR2 reads SVGIG (reference sequence). CDR3 in DNA: TGTGCCGGGTCGACAGCAGACTACGAGCAGTACTTC. Residues: CAGSTADYEQYF. Full variable domain (outside the CDR3, taken from reference TRBV30 and TRBJ2-7): SQTIHQWPATLVQPVGSPLSLECTVEGTSNPNLYWYRQAAGRGLQLLFYSVGIGQISSEVPQNLSASRPQDRQFILSSKKLLLSDSGFYLCAGSTADYEQYFGPGTRLTVT.

The J gene is TRBJ2-7, the V gene TRBV6-1; D remains ambiguous. V was cut by 6 bases and J by 4 bases, with 10 bases left in between. The CDR3 extends over 12 amino acids. Looked up from germline, CDR1 is MNHNS and CDR2 is SASEGT. CDR3 amino acids: CASRQFLYEQYF. The CDR3 coding sequence is TGTGCCAGCAGACAGTTCCTTTACGAGCAGTACTTC.

This clone appeared a few times. Other nucleotide sequences from this sample produce the same CDR3. The chain recombines TRBV28 with TRBJ1-5, with D perhaps TRBD1 (6 bases). This CDR3 is built from 13 residues. Per the germline V gene, CDR1 is MDHEN and CDR2 is SYDVKM. V shed 6 bases and J shed 3 bases, with 9 bases lying between them. The CDR3 DNA is TGTGCCAGCAGAGGGGGTTCCAATCAGCCCCAGCATTTT. As protein: CASRGGSNQPQHF.

The V and J genes are TRBV11-3 and TRBJ2-3; 7 nucleotides align to TRBD2. Looked up from germline, CDR1 is SGHNT and CDR2 is YENEEA. The CDR3 spans 13 residues. V trimming: 5 bases; J trimming: 3 bases; junction bases outside the gene matches: 2. The CDR3 loop is CASSGGGTDTQYF. Written as DNA, the CDR3 is TGTGCCAGCAGCGGGGGGGGGACAGATACGCAGTATTTT.

V gene TRBV19 combines with J gene TRBJ2-7; no reliable D call. V was cut by 1 base and J by 1 base, with 5 bases left in between. Germline values: CDR1 LNHDA, CDR2 SQIVND (reference sequence). The CDR3 sequence is 13 residues long. The CDR3 here is CASSIGISYEQYF. The DNA of the CDR3 is TGTGCCAGTAGTATAGGCATATCCTACGAGCAGTACTTC.

This clone was seen a single time. The chain joins TRBV18 to TRBJ2-5; 12 bases align to TRBD1. CDR1 and CDR2 (germline): KGHSH, LQKENI. Trimming removed 3 bases from V and 4 bases from J; junction bases left unmatched: 3. The CDR3 extends over 15 amino acids. CDR3 in DNA: TGTGCCAGCTCACCTGGGACAGGGGGCCGAGAGACCCAGTACTTC. This codes for CASSPGTGGRETQYF.

In its sample, this clone was seen once. DNA of the CDR3: TGTGCCAGCAGCTTGGCTACTAGTGGCAATGAGCAGTTCTTC. Translation gives CASSLATSGNEQFF. The rearrangement links TRBV7-2 to TRBJ2-1; D may be TRBD2 (5 bases). V lost 3 bases and J 6 bases, leaving 12 bases between the germline ends. The CDR3 contains 14 residues. In germline, CDR1 is SGHTA, CDR2 FQGNSA.

The CDR3, as DNA: TGCGCCAGCAGCCAAGCTAGCGGGGTATACAATGAGCAGTTCTTC. Protein product: CASSQASGVYNEQFF. The chain recombines TRBV4-1 with TRBJ2-1; 9 bases align to TRBD2. Germline CDR1 MGHRA, CDR2 YSYEKL. J was trimmed by 4 bases and V by 1 base; bases with no gene match: 2. The CDR3 spans 15 residues.

The chain links TRBV7-7 to TRBJ2-7; the D is unclear. Germline assignment: CDR1 SSHAT and CDR2 FNYEAQ (reference sequence). The V end lost 2 bases, the J end lost 4 bases, and 15 bases lay between the germline ends. The CDR3 covers 15 residues. CDR3 loop: CASSLRPGLPYEQYF. CDR3 coding DNA: TGTGCCAGCAGCTTACGTCCAGGTTTACCTTACGAGCAGTACTTC.

J is TRBJ2-2 and V is TRBV5-1; D is unresolved. Germline V gives CDR1 SGHRS, CDR2 YFSETQ. This CDR3 is 16 amino acids long. V lost 0 bases and J lost 3, with 12 bases in between. The CDR3, as DNA: TGCGCCAGCAGCTTGGTTGGAGAATCTGACACCGGGGAGCTGTTTTTT. Residues: CASSLVGESDTGELFF.

The J gene is TRBJ2-5, the V gene TRBV30; D is perhaps TRBD1 or TRBD2 (5 bases each). CDR3 length equals 13 residues. V was cut by 5 bases and J by 5 bases, with 15 bases left in between. Germline V gives CDR1 GTSNPN, CDR2 SVGIG (reference sequence). CDR3 protein: CAWGGPSAETQYF. CDR3 DNA sequence: TGTGCCTGGGGGGGACCTTCAGCGGAGACCCAGTACTTC.